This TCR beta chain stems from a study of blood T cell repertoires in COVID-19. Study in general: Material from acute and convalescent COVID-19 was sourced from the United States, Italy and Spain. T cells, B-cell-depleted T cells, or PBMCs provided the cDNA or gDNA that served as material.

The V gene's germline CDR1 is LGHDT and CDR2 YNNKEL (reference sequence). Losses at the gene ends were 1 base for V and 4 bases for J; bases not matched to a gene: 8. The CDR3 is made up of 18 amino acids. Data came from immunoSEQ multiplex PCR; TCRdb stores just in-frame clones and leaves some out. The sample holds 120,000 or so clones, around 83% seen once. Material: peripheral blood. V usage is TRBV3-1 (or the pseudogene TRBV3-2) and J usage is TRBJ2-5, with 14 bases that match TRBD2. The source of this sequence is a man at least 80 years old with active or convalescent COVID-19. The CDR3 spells CASSQGRAGTSGRETQYF. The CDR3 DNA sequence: TGTGCCAGCAGCCAAGGGCGTGCTGGGACTAGCGGGAGAGAGACCCAGTACTTC.